The 15 T cell receptor beta chains presented below share a single source sample, sequenced in a study of T cells in Graves' hyperthyroidism and ophthalmopathy. There were TCR beta CDR3 regions amplified from RNA transcripts. The TCR CDR3 was amplified in a first-round RT-PCR using the HTBI primer set. TCRdb re-called the multiplex PCR reads with MiXCR, one entry per CDR3 protein. The sample records hundreds of thousands of distinct CDR3 sequences, about 45% being singletons. Specimen: peripheral blood or thyroid tissue (not recorded which). These TCRs come from an adult man with Graves' disease, either hyperthyroidism or ophthalmopathy (not recorded which).

The genes are TRBV6-1 and TRBJ1-4, with 7 positions matching TRBD1. Germline CDR1 reads MNHNS; CDR2 reads SASEGT. The CDR3 is made up of 17 amino acids. V dropped 5 bases and J dropped 5; count of bases not matched to a gene: 14. The DNA of the CDR3 is TGTGCCAGCAGTAGTACCCTCGGACAGGCCAGAAATGAAAAACTGTTTTTT. Translation gives CASSSTLGQARNEKLFF.

Many counts were recorded for this clonotype. The rearrangement joins TRBV12-3 or TRBV12-4 to TRBJ1-6; D gene uncertain. The CDR3 contains 13 residues. V gave up 1 base and J gave up 8 bases, with 6 bases separating them. CDR3 amino acids: CASSLEGDSPLHF. DNA for the CDR3: TGTGCCAGCAGTTTAGAGGGCGATTCACCCCTCCACTTT.

Comment on this clonotype: At one of its ends the junction is not consistent with the germline gene, which may arise from a read error. V and J are TRBV19 and TRBJ1-3, with a tentative D call TRBD1 (5 bases). Germline V gives CDR1 LNHDA, CDR2 SQIVND (reference sequence). This CDR3 region has 13 residues. CDR3 sequence (DNA): TGTGCCAGTGGACAAATCTCTGGAGACACCATATATTTT. As protein: CASGQISGDTIYF.

The J gene is TRBJ1-1, the V gene TRBV19, with a weak D call TRBD1 (5 bases). Germline CDR1 reads LNHDA; CDR2 reads SQIVND (reference sequence). Trimming shortened V by 5 bases and J by 1 base, and 14 bases separated the two germline ends. The CDR3 totals 15 residues. CDR3 DNA: TGTGCCAGTAGTCCGGCTCGTCAGGGGAACACTGAAGCTTTCTTT. This sequence encodes CASSPARQGNTEAFF.

Comment on this clonotype: One end of the junction fails to match germline, which may point to a read error. The J gene is TRBJ1-1, the V gene TRBV7-3; tentatively, D is TRBD1 (6 bases). Germline V gene lookup returns CDR1 SGHTA and CDR2 FQGTGA. This CDR3 spans 15 amino acids. Written as DNA, the CDR3 is TGCGCCAGCAGCCCCCCCGGACAGTCGAACACTGAAGCTTTCTTT. This gives the protein CASSPPGQSNTEAFF.

This clonotype was detected only a few times. A read error may produce the germline difference seen at one junction end. V is TRBV20-1 and J is TRBJ2-7, with 8 bases aligning to TRBD1. The germline CDR1 and CDR2 sequences are DFQATT and SNEGSKA (reference sequence). The CDR3 runs to 15 residues. CDR3 region: CSALHRGIGSYEQYF. The DNA for the CDR3 is TGTAGTGCTTTACACAGGGGGATAGGTTCCTACGAGCAGTACTTC.

The chain uses TRBV7-2 and TRBJ1-6; D gene ambiguous. The V gene's germline CDR1 is SGHTA and CDR2 FQGNSA. Trimming stripped 0 bases from V and 1 base from J, with 22 bases between. CDR3 length equals 21 residues. CDR3 amino acids: CASSLAGPRRGLGSYNSPLHF. The CDR3 coding sequence is TGTGCCAGCAGCTTAGCTGGCCCGAGACGCGGCCTCGGGTCCTATAATTCACCCCTCCACTTT.

This clonotype appeared a single time. The gene calls are TRBV2 and TRBJ1-6, with D uncertain. The V gene lost 4 bases and the J gene lost 2 bases, with 15 bases spanning the gap. Germline CDR1 SNHLY, CDR2 FYNNEI. The CDR3 covers 17 residues. The CDR3 region has the DNA TGTGCCAGCAGTGCCCTTGACCGGACCACCTATAATTCACCCCTCCACTTT. Protein: CASSALDRTTYNSPLHF.

The chain uses TRBV7-9 and TRBJ1-6, with D hard to call. CDR1 and CDR2 (germline): SEHNR, FQNEAQ (reference sequence). V lost 6 bases and J lost 2, with 14 bases in between. This CDR3 region has 16 residues. The CDR3 loop reads CASSYGRGTYNSPLHF. The CDR3 DNA follows: TGTGCCAGCAGTTACGGTCGCGGAACCTATAATTCACCCCTCCACTTT.

The chain has TRBV29-1 and TRBJ1-2; weak D call: TRBD1 (5 bases). There are 12 residues in the CDR3. V lost 3 bases and J lost 6, with 11 bases in between. Looked up from germline, CDR1 is SQVTM and CDR2 is ANQGSEA. The CDR3 is CSVDQGYNGYTF. The CDR3 DNA sequence: TGCAGCGTTGACCAGGGTTACAATGGCTACACCTTC.

This clonotype was observed at least ten times. The rearrangement links TRBV7-9 to TRBJ1-4; 8 bases agree with TRBD1. There are 13 residues in the CDR3. With V trimmed by 5 bases and J by 8 bases, 4 bases remained unmatched. Germline V gene lookup returns CDR1 SEHNR and CDR2 FQNEAQ (reference sequence). The DNA for the CDR3 is TGTGCCAGCAGCGAGACAGGGGACGAAAAACTGTTTTTT. Residues: CASSETGDEKLFF.

This clonotype was seen only a few times. The chain recombines TRBV11-2 with TRBJ1-2; 9 bases agree with TRBD1. J gave up 4 bases and V 3 bases, and 9 bases lay outside the gene matches. Germline CDR1 is SGHAT and CDR2 is FQNNGV. CDR3 length equals 16 residues. The CDR3 region is CASSLGQGGIPYGYTF. CDR3 DNA sequence: TGTGCCAGCAGCTTGGGACAGGGCGGGATTCCCTATGGCTACACCTTC.

The chain joins TRBV7-3 to TRBJ1-6, with D tentatively TRBD1 (6 bases). This CDR3 comprises 16 residues. Germline V gives CDR1 SGHTA, CDR2 FQGTGA. The germline V and J ends were trimmed by 1 base and 8 bases, with 15 bases remaining between them. The CDR3 DNA follows: TGTGCCAGCAGCTTAAACGGACAAGGGGGAGATTCACCCCTCCACTTT. It codes for CASSLNGQGGDSPLHF. Variable domain in full (rest from reference TRBV7-3 and TRBJ1-6): GAGVSQTPSNKVTEKGKYVELRCDPISGHTALYWYRQSLGQGPEFLIYFQGTGAADDSGLPNDRFFAVRPEGSVSTLKIQRTERGDSAVYLCASSLNGQGGDSPLHFGNGTRLTVT.

The chain uses TRBV14 and TRBJ1-4; a possible D gene is TRBD1 (6 bases). The germline CDR1 and CDR2 sequences are SGHDN and FVKESK. The CDR3 totals 16 residues. V was clipped by 4 bases and J by 0 bases, with 12 bases between them. This CDR3 is CASSPGQTATNEKLFF. CDR3 in DNA: TGTGCCAGCAGCCCCGGACAGACTGCAACTAATGAAAAACTGTTTTTT. Drawing the rest from reference TRBV14 and TRBJ1-4, the complete variable domain is EAGVTQFPSHSVIEKGQTVTLRCDPISGHDNLYWYRRVMGKEIKFLLHFVKESKQDESGMPNNRFLAERTGGTYSTLKVQPAELEDSGVYFCASSPGQTATNEKLFFGSGTQLSVL.

This clonotype was counted between two and nine times. The chain joins TRBV11-2 to TRBJ2-7; 10 nucleotides align to TRBD2. The CDR3 length is 15 residues. With V trimmed by 4 bases and J by 4 bases, 7 bases remained unmatched. Per the germline V gene, CDR1 is SGHAT and CDR2 is FQNNGV. CDR3 in amino acids: CASSYQAGGPYEQYF. The CDR3 nucleotides are TGTGCCAGCAGCTACCAAGCGGGAGGGCCTTACGAGCAGTACTTC.